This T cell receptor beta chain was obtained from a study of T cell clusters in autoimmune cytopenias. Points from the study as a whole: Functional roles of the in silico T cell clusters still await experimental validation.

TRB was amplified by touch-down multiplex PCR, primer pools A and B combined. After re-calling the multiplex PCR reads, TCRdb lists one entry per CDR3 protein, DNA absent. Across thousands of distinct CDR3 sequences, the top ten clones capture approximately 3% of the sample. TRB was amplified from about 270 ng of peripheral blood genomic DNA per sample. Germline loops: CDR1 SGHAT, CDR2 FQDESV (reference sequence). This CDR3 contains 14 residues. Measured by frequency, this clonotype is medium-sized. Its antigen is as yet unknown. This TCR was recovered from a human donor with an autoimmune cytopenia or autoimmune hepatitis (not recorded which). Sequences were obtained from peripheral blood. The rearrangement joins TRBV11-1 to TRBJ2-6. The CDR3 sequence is CASSLGVGANVLTF.